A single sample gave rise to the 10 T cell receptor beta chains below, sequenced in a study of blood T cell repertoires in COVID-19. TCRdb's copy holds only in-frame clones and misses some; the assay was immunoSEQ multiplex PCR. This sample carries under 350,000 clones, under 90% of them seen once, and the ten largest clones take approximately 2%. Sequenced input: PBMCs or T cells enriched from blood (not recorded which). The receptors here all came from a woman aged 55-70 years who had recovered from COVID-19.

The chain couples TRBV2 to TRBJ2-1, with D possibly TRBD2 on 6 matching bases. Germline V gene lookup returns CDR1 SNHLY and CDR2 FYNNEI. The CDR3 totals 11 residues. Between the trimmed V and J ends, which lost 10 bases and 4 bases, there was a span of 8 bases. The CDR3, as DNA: TGTGCCACTGGGGGGTACAATGAGCAGTTCTTC. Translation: CATGGYNEQFF.

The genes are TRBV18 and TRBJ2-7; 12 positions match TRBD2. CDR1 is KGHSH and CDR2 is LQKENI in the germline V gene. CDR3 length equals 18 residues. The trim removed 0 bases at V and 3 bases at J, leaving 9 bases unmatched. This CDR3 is CASSPPGLAGGRLYEQYF. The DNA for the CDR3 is TGTGCCAGCTCACCACCGGGGCTAGCGGGGGGGAGGCTCTACGAGCAGTACTTC.

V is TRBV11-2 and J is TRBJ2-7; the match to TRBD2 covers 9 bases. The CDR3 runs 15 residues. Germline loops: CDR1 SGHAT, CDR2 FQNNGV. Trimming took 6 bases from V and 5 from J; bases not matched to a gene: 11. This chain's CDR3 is CASSQIAGAGHEQYF. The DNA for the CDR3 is TGTGCCAGCAGTCAAATAGCGGGAGCGGGCCACGAGCAGTACTTC.

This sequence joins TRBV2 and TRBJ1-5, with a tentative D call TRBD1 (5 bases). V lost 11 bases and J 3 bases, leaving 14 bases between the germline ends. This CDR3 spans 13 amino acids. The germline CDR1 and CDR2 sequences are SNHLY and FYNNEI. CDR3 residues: CAVQGGDNQPQHF. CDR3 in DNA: TGTGCCGTTCAGGGAGGCGACAATCAGCCCCAGCATTTT.

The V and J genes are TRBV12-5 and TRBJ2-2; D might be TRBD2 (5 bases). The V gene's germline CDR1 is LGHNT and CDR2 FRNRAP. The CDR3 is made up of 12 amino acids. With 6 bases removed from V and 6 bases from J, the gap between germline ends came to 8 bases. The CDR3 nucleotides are TGTGCTAGTGGCCTGGAGGCCGGGGAGCTGTTTTTT. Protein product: CASGLEAGELFF.

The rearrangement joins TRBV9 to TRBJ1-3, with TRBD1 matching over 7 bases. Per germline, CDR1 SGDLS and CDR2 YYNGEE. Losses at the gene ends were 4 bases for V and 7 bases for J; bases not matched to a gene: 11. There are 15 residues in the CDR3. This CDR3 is CASSPTTGRANTIYF. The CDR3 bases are TGTGCCAGCAGCCCGACGACAGGGCGGGCCAACACCATATATTTT.

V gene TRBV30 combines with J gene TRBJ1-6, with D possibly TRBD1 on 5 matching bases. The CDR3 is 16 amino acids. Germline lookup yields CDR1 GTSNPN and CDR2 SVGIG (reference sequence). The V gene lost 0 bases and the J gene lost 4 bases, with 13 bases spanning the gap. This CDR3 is CAWSVLWGSYNSPLHF. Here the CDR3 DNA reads TGTGCCTGGAGTGTACTGTGGGGCAGTTATAATTCACCCCTCCACTTT.

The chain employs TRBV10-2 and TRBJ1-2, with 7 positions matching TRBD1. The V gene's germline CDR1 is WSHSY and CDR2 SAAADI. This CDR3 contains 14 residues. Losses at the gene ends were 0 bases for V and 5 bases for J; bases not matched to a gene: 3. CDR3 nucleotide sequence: TGCGCCAGCAGTGAGTCGAGGGGGCCTTATGGCTACACCTTC. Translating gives CASSESRGPYGYTF.

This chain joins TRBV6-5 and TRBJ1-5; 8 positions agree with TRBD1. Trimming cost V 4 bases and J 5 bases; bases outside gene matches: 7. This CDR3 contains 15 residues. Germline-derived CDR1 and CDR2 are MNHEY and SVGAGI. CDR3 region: CASSWQGAGDQPQHF. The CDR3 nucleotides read TGTGCCAGCAGTTGGCAGGGGGCGGGGGATCAGCCCCAGCATTTT.

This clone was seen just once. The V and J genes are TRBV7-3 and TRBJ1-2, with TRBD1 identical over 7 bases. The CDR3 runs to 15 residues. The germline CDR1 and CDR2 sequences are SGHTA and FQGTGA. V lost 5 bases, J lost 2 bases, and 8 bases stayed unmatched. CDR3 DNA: TGTGCCAGCAGCCCCAGCCCAGGGGGGAACTATGGCTACACCTTC. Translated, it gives CASSPSPGGNYGYTF. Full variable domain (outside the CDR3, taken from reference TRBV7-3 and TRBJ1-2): GAGVSQTPSNKVTEKGKYVELRCDPISGHTALYWYRQSLGQGPEFLIYFQGTGAADDSGLPNDRFFAVRPEGSVSTLKIQRTERGDSAVYLCASSPSPGGNYGYTFGSGTRLTVV.